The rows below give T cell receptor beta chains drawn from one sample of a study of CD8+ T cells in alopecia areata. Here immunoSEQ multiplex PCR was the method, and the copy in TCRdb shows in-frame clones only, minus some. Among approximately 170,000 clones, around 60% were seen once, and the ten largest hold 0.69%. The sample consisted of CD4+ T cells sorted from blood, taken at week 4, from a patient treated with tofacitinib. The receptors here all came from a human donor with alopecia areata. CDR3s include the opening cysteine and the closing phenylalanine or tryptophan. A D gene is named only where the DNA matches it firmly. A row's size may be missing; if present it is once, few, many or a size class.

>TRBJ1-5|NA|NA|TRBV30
TGTGCCTGGAGTACGGGCGGACAAGGCAATCAGCCCCAGCATTTT
CAWSTGGQGNQPQHF
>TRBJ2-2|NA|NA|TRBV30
TGTGCCTGGATACCCCTTATTAACACCGGGGAGCTGTTTTTT
CAWIPLINTGELFF
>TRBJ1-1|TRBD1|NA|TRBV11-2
TGTGCCAGCAGCTTATCGACAGGGTGGACTGAAGCTTTCTTT
CASSLSTGWTEAFF
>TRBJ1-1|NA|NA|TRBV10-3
TGTGCCATCAGTGAGTCGACTGGGGTCGGCACTGAAGCTTTCTTT
CAISESTGVGTEAFF
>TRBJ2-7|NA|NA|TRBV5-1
TGCGCCAGCAGCCCCCGTGGGAGCCCTCCCGACGAGCAGTACTTC
CASSPRGSPPDEQYF
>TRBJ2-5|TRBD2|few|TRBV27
TGTGCCAGCAGGGGACTAGGTATCCCTGGGACCCAGTACTTC
CASRGLGIPGTQYF
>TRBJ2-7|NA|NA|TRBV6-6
NA
CASSSSDGSYEQYF
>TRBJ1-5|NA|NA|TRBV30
TGTGCCTGGAGTGTATATGGCCAGCCCCAGCATTTT
CAWSVYGQPQHF
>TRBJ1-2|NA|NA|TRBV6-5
TGTGCCAGCAGTTACGGGGGCCACCCGGGCTATGGCTACACCTTC
CASSYGGHPGYGYTF
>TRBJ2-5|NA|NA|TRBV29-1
TGCAGCGTTGAGGGGGGAGGAGAGACCCAGTACTTC
CSVEGGGETQYF
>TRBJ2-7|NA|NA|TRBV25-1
TGTGCCAGCAGTGAGTGGCAGGAGTCCTACGAGCAGTACTTC
CASSEWQESYEQYF
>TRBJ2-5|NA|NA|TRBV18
TGTGCCAGCTCACCACCTTTTCCAGCGGGAGAGACCCAGTACTTC
CASSPPFPAGETQYF
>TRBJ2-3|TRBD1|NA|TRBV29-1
TGCAGCGTCGAACAGGGGTCTGGCACAGATACGCAGTATTTT
CSVEQGSGTDTQYF
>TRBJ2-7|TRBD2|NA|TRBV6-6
TGTGCCAGCCAAATAGCGGGCCCCCACGAGCAGTACTTC
CASQIAGPHEQYF
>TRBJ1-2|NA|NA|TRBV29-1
TGCAGCGTTGCTTCCCAGAGCTACACCTTC
CSVASQSYTF
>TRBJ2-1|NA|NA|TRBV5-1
TGCGCCAGCAGCCGGGAAGTGAGCAATGAGCAGTTCTTC
CASSREVSNEQFF
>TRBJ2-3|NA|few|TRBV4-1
TGCGCCAGCAGCCAAGAGACAGATACGCAGTATTTT
CASSQETDTQYF
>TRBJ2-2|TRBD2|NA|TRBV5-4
TGTGCCAGCAGCGCTAGCGGGAGGGCCGACACCGGGGAGCTGTTTTTT
CASSASGRADTGELFF
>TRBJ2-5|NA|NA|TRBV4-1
TGCGCCAGCAGCCAAGGTCCCGTTAGGGGAGTTGAGGAGACCCAGTACTTC
CASSQGPVRGVEETQYF